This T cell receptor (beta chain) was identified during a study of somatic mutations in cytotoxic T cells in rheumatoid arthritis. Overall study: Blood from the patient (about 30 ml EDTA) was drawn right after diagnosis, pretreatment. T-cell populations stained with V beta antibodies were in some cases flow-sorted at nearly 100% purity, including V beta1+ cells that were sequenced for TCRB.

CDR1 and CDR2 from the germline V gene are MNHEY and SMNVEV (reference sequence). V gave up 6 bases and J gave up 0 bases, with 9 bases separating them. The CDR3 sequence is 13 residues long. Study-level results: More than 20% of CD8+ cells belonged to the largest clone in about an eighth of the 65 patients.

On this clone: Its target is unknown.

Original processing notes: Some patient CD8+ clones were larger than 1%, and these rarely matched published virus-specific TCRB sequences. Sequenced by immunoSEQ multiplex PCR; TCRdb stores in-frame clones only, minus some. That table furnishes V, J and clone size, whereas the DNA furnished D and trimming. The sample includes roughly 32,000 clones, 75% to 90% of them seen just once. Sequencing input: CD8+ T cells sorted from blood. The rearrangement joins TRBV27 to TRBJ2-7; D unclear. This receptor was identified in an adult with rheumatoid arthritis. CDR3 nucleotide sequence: TGTGCCAGCAGCTTGACTGCCTCCTACGAGCAGTACTTC. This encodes CASSLTASYEQYF.